The 2 T cell receptor beta chains below come from one sample, sequenced in a study of OX40 agonist ivuxolimab in advanced cancers. TCRdb's copy holds only in-frame clones and misses some; the assay was immunoSEQ multiplex PCR. Of 60,000 to 85,000 clones in the sample, over 80% were seen once. Source: CD4+ or CD8+ T cells sorted from blood, taken in a trial of the OX40 agonist ivuxolimab. The receptors were gathered from an adult with an advanced solid tumor such as melanoma, head and neck, liver or kidney cancer.

The chain recombines TRBV7-9 with TRBJ1-1; 9 nucleotides match TRBD1. The junction had 6 bases not matched to a gene; V was cut back by 7 bases and J by 6 bases. Germline V lookup: CDR1 SEHNR, CDR2 FQNEAQ (reference sequence). The CDR3 runs 13 residues. The CDR3 here is CASNLQGAPEAFF. The CDR3 DNA follows: TGTGCCAGCAACCTACAGGGGGCACCTGAAGCTTTCTTT.

V usage is TRBV19 and J usage is TRBJ1-4; D is unclear. The CDR3 length is 15 residues. In germline, CDR1 is LNHDA, CDR2 SQIVND (reference sequence). Between the trimmed V and J ends, which lost 2 bases and 2 bases, there was a span of 9 bases. The CDR3: CASSIIGETNEKLFF. The CDR3 DNA reads as TGTGCCAGTAGTATAATTGGGGAGACTAATGAAAAACTGTTTTTT.